This is a list of T cell receptor beta chains from one sample in a study of long-term antiretroviral therapy in people with HIV. Sequencing was performed with immunoSEQ multiplex PCR; in TCRdb, only in-frame clones are kept and a portion is missing. Found here are some 16,000 clones, 85% to 90% of them singletons; the top ten hold 9.5% to 15%. Sequencing used unsorted PBMCs, obtained 0.7 years before starting antiretroviral therapy. The origin of the receptors is a middle-aged man with HIV. Each CDR3 is given with its conserved first and last residue. Fields, in order: J gene, D gene, clone size, V gene, CDR3 DNA, CDR3 protein. A D gene is named only where the DNA matches it firmly. Size is stated for part of the rows, as once, few or many counts, or as a class when the clone is expanded.

TRBJ2-5 TRBD2 - TRBV18 TGTGCCAGCTCACCAGGGACTAGCGGGAGGGAGACCCAGTACTTC CASSPGTSGRETQYF
TRBJ2-5 TRBD1 once TRBV5-1 TGCGCCAGCAGCTCCTGGACAGGGGGAGAGACCCAGTACTTC CASSSWTGGETQYF
TRBJ1-2 - few TRBV15 TGTGCCACCAGCACCCTGGCAGGGGCGAATGGCTACACCTTC CATSTLAGANGYTF
TRBJ1-2 - - TRBV2 TGTGCCAGCAGTGACAGTGGGTTTCCCCTCTATGGCTACACCTTC CASSDSGFPLYGYTF
TRBJ2-3 - - TRBV7-9 TGTGCCAGCAGACGTACTAGCACAGATACGCAGTATTTT CASRRTSTDTQYF
TRBJ2-7 - - TRBV21-1 TGTGCCAGCAGAAAATTAAGTAGCTCCTACGAGCAGTACTTC CASRKLSSSYEQYF
TRBJ1-1 - once TRBV28 TGTGCCAGCAGAAACTACGGGGGTCCTCACACTGAAGCTTTCTTT CASRNYGGPHTEAFF
TRBJ1-4 - - TRBV5-1 TGCGCCAGCAGTTGGACAGAAAATGAAAAACTGTTTTTT CASSWTENEKLFF
TRBJ2-7 TRBD2 - TRBV5-1 TGCGCCAGCAGAACCACTAGCGGGCTCTCCTACGAGCAGTACTTC CASRTTSGLSYEQYF
TRBJ1-4 TRBD1 - TRBV30 TGTGCCTGGAGTGGGGGACAGGGGCCTGAAAAACTGTTTTTT CAWSGGQGPEKLFF
TRBJ1-1 - large TRBV30 TGTGCCTGGAGCGGCTTAAGGGTAATTGACACTGAAGCTTTCTTT CAWSGLRVIDTEAFF
TRBJ2-7 - - TRBV6-5 TGTGCCAGCAGTTACTCGCAGGGTTTTTCCAACGAGCAGTACTTC CASSYSQGFSNEQYF
TRBJ2-2 TRBD2 - TRBV5-1 TGCGCCAGCAGCTCCAAGACTAGCGGGGGATCCACCGGGGAGCTGTTTTTT CASSSKTSGGSTGELFF
TRBJ2-2 TRBD2 - TRBV4-1 TGCGCCAGCAGCCAAGTGGGTCGGCTAGCGGGGGGCAAGGCCCCCGGGGAGCTGTTTTTT CASSQVGRLAGGKAPGELFF
TRBJ2-2 - - TRBV27 TGTGCCAGCAGGGGGCGAAGGGTCGGGGAGCTGTTTTTT CASRGRRVGELFF
TRBJ1-2 TRBD1 - TRBV28 TGTGCCAGCAGTTTCGGACAGGGGATGGATGGCTACACCTTC CASSFGQGMDGYTF
TRBJ1-4 - - TRBV21-1 TGTGCCAGCAGCAATGGAGGACAGACAGGGGATGAAAAACTGTTTTTT CASSNGGQTGDEKLFF
TRBJ1-4 - few TRBV30 TGTGCCTGGAGCTTGGCAGTGAATGAAAAACTGTTTTTT CAWSLAVNEKLFF
TRBJ1-1 - - TRBV10-1 TGCGCCAGCAGTTCCCAAAGGGACACTGAAGCTTTCTTT CASSSQRDTEAFF
TRBJ1-4 TRBD1 large TRBV30 TGTGCCTGGGCCCCGCCGGGACAGGGCCAAAAACTGTTTTTT CAWAPPGQGQKLFF
TRBJ2-5 TRBD2 - TRBV30 TGTGCCTGGAGGGGGACTAGCGGGGGCTCCTACCAAGAGACCCAGTACTTC CAWRGTSGGSYQETQYF
TRBJ1-1 - - TRBV5-1 TGCGCCAGCAGCTCCTTAGGGGCTTTGGGCACTGAAGCTTTCTTT CASSSLGALGTEAFF
TRBJ2-1 TRBD2 - TRBV5-4 TGTGCCAGCAGCGTGCCAAGCGGGAGTTCCTACAATGAGCAGTTCTTC CASSVPSGSSYNEQFF
TRBJ2-3 - - TRBV9 TGTGCCAGTAGCGGCCAAGTATCTAGCACAGATACGCAGTATTTT CASSGQVSSTDTQYF
TRBJ2-5 - - TRBV5-4 TGTGCCAGCAGCTCGTACCACCAAGAGACCCAGTACTTC CASSSYHQETQYF
TRBJ2-7 - few TRBV5-5 TGTGCCAGCAGATATGGGGCGGTCAGCCAGTATCCCTACGAGCAGTACTTC CASRYGAVSQYPYEQYF
TRBJ1-6 - - TRBV5-1 TGCGCCAGCAGCTTGGTAGGTGGAGTTTCACCCCTCCACTTT CASSLVGGVSPLHF